The next 14 T cell receptor beta chains were all read from a single sample in a study of CD8+ T cells in alopecia areata. It was cDNA, reverse transcribed from extracted RNA, that served as the sequencing template. Repertoires were generated with immunoSEQ multiplex PCR, while TCRdb's copy carries only in-frame clones and drops some. The sample holds 150,000 to 200,000 clones, about 60% seen once. The material was CD4+ T cells sorted from blood, obtained at week 0. These TCRs come from a human donor with alopecia areata.

The chain combines TRBV7-2 with TRBJ1-5, with D possibly matching TRBD1 (6 bases). V was trimmed by 2 bases and J by 6 bases, leaving 17 bases between them. There are 16 residues in the CDR3. Germline lookup yields CDR1 SGHTA and CDR2 FQGNSA. The CDR3, as DNA: TGTGCCAGCAGCTTAAGTTCGGGGGCGCGGGGTCAGCCCCAGCATTTT. Protein product: CASSLSSGARGQPQHF.

The V call is TRBV29-1, the J call TRBJ1-2; 9 bases map to TRBD1. The CDR3 length is 12 residues. The V and J ends lost 6 bases and 8 bases, in that order; junction bases with no gene match: 7. The germline CDR1 and CDR2 sequences are SQVTM and ANQGSEA. The CDR3 DNA follows: TGCAGCGTCGCCGGGACAGGGAAAGGCTACACCTTC. This sequence encodes CSVAGTGKGYTF. The whole variable domain, filled in from reference TRBV29-1 and TRBJ1-2, reads SAVISQKPSRDICQRGTSLTIQCQVDSQVTMMFWYRQQPGQSLTLIATANQGSEATYESGFVIDKFPISRPNLTFSTLTVSNMSPEDSSIYLCSVAGTGKGYTFGSGTRLTVV.

The V call is TRBV15, the J call TRBJ2-7, with D unresolved. The V gene's germline CDR1 is LNHNV and CDR2 YYDKDF (reference sequence). This CDR3 has 13 amino acids. The V end lost 3 bases, the J end lost 2 bases, and 8 bases lay between the germline ends. The CDR3 DNA sequence: TGTGCCACCAGCAGGGACGCCGCCTACGAGCAGTACTTC. Its translation is CATSRDAAYEQYF.

V gene TRBV4-1 combines with J gene TRBJ1-6; TRBD1 aligns across 7 bases. From germline, CDR1 is MGHRA and CDR2 YSYEKL. The V segment lost 2 bases and the J segment 10 bases; nucleotides outside the gene matches: 14. The length of the CDR3 is 17 residues. The CDR3 protein is CASSQRVRQGFLSPLHF. The CDR3 DNA reads as TGCGCCAGCAGCCAAAGGGTCCGACAGGGCTTTTTGTCACCCCTCCACTTT.

V and J are TRBV6-5 and TRBJ2-2; the D is unclear. V was cut by 0 bases and J by 8 bases, with 10 bases left in between. This CDR3 has 14 amino acids. Germline V gives CDR1 MNHEY, CDR2 SVGAGI. CDR3 nucleotide sequence: TGTGCCAGCAGTTACTCGAGGCGTTCTGGGGAGCTGTTTTTT. As protein: CASSYSRRSGELFF.

This sequence joins TRBV14 and TRBJ2-1; 9 bases map to TRBD2. This CDR3 has 15 residues. CDR1 is SGHDN and CDR2 is FVKESK in the germline V gene. V lost 4 bases and J lost 4; bases outside the gene matches: 5. The DNA for the CDR3 is TGTGCCAGCAGCCGCAGCGGGGGGATTTACAATGAGCAGTTCTTC. This encodes CASSRSGGIYNEQFF.

The chain joins TRBV5-1 to TRBJ1-2; TRBD1 might be the D (6 bases). The V gene lost 2 bases and the J gene lost 4 bases, with 12 bases spanning the gap. This CDR3 spans 14 amino acids. Germline CDR1 reads SGHRS; CDR2 reads YFSETQ. CDR3 bases: TGCGCCAGCAGCTTTGCCACAGGGCTCTATGGCTACACCTTC. It yields the protein CASSFATGLYGYTF.

The sample holds many counts of this clone. V and J are TRBV7-2 and TRBJ1-1; TRBD1 matches 8 bases. The V and J ends lost 5 bases and 4 bases, in that order; junction bases with no gene match: 15. The V gene's germline CDR1 is SGHTA and CDR2 FQGNSA. This CDR3 is built from 17 residues. The CDR3 spells CASSLGQGRPQGTEAFF. The DNA of the CDR3 is TGTGCCAGCAGCCTTGGACAGGGTCGACCTCAGGGCACTGAAGCTTTCTTT.

The CDR3 coding sequence is TGCAGCGTTGGGGCCAGCTACACTGAAGCTTTCTTT. Translated: CSVGASYTEAFF. The chain joins TRBV29-1 to TRBJ1-1; no firm D call. The V end lost 4 bases, the J end lost 3 bases, and 9 bases lay between the germline ends. The CDR3 is made up of 12 amino acids. Per the germline V gene, CDR1 is SQVTM and CDR2 is ANQGSEA.

The rearrangement links TRBV7-9 to TRBJ2-7; perhaps TRBD2 as D (6 bases). The V end lost 3 bases, the J end lost 2 bases, and 11 bases lay between the germline ends. The CDR3 spans 14 residues. Germline V lookup: CDR1 SEHNR, CDR2 FQNEAQ (reference sequence). CDR3 loop: CASSLSGGTYEQYF. DNA of the CDR3: TGTGCCAGCAGCTTGAGCGGAGGGACCTACGAGCAGTACTTC.

This clone was counted between two and nine times. This CDR3 reads CSVEVRGDYNYEQYF. DNA of the CDR3: TGCAGCGTTGAAGTCCGGGGAGATTACAACTACGAGCAGTACTTC. V and J are TRBV29-1 and TRBJ2-7; possibly TRBD2 for D (5 bases). The CDR3 covers 15 residues. V lost 1 base and J 3 bases, leaving 16 bases between the germline ends. The germline V gene encodes CDR1 SQVTM and CDR2 ANQGSEA.

This rearrangement joins TRBV2 to TRBJ1-1, with a possible D match to TRBD1 (5 bases). V shed 9 bases and J shed 0 bases, with 14 bases lying between them. Germline V gene sequence: CDR1 SNHLY, CDR2 FYNNEI. This CDR3 region has 14 residues. The CDR3 nucleotides read TGTGCCAGTATGAAAGGGGTAATGAACACTGAAGCTTTCTTT. This codes for CASMKGVMNTEAFF.

The chain joins TRBV5-1 to TRBJ2-1, with D possibly matching TRBD2 (6 bases). Germline V gene data show CDR1 as SGHRS and CDR2 as YFSETQ. The CDR3 length is 14 residues. Trimming shortened V by 0 bases and J by 10 bases, and 14 bases separated the two germline ends. Here the CDR3 reads CASSLEARGREQFF. CDR3 coding DNA: TGCGCCAGCAGCTTGGAGGCGCGGGGTAGGGAGCAGTTCTTC.

This sequence joins TRBV7-9 and TRBJ2-7, with D unclear. Germline loops: CDR1 SEHNR, CDR2 FQNEAQ (reference sequence). V was clipped by 5 bases and J by 4 bases, with 9 bases between them. This CDR3 has 12 residues. DNA for the CDR3: TGTGCCAGCAGCCCCCGAACGTACGAGCAGTACTTC. This translates into CASSPRTYEQYF.